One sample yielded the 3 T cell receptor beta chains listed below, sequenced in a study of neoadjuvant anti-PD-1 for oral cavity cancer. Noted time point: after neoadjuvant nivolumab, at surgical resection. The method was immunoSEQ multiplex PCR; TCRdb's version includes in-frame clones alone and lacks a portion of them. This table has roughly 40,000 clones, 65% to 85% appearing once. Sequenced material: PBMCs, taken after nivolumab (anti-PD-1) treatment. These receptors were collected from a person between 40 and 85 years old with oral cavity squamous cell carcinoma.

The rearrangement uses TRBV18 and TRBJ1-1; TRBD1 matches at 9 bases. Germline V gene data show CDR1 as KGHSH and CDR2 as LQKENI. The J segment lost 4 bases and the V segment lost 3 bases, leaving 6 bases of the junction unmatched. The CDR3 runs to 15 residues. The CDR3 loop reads CASSPGTGWGTEAFF. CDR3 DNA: TGTGCCAGCTCACCCGGGACAGGGTGGGGCACTGAAGCTTTCTTT.

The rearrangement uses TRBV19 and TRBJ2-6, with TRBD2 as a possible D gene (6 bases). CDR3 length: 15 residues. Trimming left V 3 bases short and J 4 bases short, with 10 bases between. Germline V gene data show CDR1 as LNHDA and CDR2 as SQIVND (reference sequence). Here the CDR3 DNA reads TGTGCCAGTAGTATCGGAGGGGCCGGGGCCAACGTCCTGACTTTC. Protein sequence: CASSIGGAGANVLTF.

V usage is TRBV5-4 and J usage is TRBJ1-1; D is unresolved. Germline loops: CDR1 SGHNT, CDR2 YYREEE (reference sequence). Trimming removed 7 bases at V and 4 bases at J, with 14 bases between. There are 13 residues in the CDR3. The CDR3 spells CASRLLGGTEAFF. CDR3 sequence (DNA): TGTGCCAGCCGACTTCTAGGCGGCACTGAAGCTTTCTTT.